A single sample is the source of the 23 T cell receptor beta chains below, sequenced in a study of cytomegalovirus exposure and HLA in healthy donors. Some clones are missing from TCRdb's copy, which holds only in-frame ones; the method was immunoSEQ multiplex PCR. The sample includes 97,000 or so clones, approximately 94% seen only once; the top ten take 0.89%. Material: PBMCs. Receptors were obtained from a woman under 30 in good health and CMV-seronegative.

The chain joins TRBV5-8 to TRBJ1-1; 10 bases are a match to TRBD1. Looked up from germline, CDR1 is SGHTS and CDR2 is YDEGEE. V was pared by 2 bases and J by 2 bases, with 12 bases of the junction left unmatched. This CDR3 is built from 18 residues. The DNA of the CDR3 is TGTGCCAGCAGCTTAGGGACCGGGACAGGGGTCCTTAACACTGAAGCTTTCTTT. This gives the protein CASSLGTGTGVLNTEAFF.

This clone has just one count. The V call is TRBV25-1, the J call TRBJ1-6; D remains ambiguous. Germline lookup yields CDR1 MGHDK and CDR2 SYGVNS. This CDR3 contains 16 residues. Trimming removed 3 bases at V and 11 bases at J, with 20 bases between. CDR3 coding DNA: TGTGCCAGCAGTGATGTAACCCTCAGCGGTGTGGCACCCCTCCACTTT. Its translation: CASSDVTLSGVAPLHF.

V is TRBV19 and J is TRBJ1-1, with 8 bases lining up with TRBD1. Trimming at V came to 5 bases and at J to 6 bases, leaving 2 bases not matched to a gene. CDR3 size: 12 residues. Looked up from germline, CDR1 is LNHDA and CDR2 is SQIVND (reference sequence). CDR3 DNA sequence: TGTGCCAGTAGTCGGACAGGGCCTGAAGCTTTCTTT. Translation gives CASSRTGPEAFF.

In nucleotides, the CDR3 is TGCAGCGTTGAAGATCTTCCGGGACTAGCGGCCAATGAGCAGTTCTTC. Translation gives CSVEDLPGLAANEQFF. The genes are TRBV29-1 and TRBJ2-1; 11 bases agree with TRBD2. With V trimmed by 0 bases and J by 6 bases, 7 bases remained unmatched. The germline CDR1 and CDR2 sequences are SQVTM and ANQGSEA. CDR3 length: 16 amino acids.

The chain is built from TRBV7-3 and TRBJ1-6, with a tentative D call TRBD1 (5 bases). The CDR3 totals 16 residues. The germline V gene has CDR1 SGHTA and CDR2 FQGTGA. V was shortened by 2 bases and J by 0 bases, with 8 bases between the two germline ends. The CDR3 loop is CASSLQGYSYNSPLHF. Written as DNA, the CDR3 is TGTGCCAGCAGCTTACAGGGATACTCCTATAATTCACCCCTCCACTTT.

This clone was picked up a small number of times. CDR3 in DNA: TGTGCTAGTGGTTCCCTGGACAGGGGAAGCGAGCAGTACTTC. Its translation is CASGSLDRGSEQYF. V and J are TRBV12-5 and TRBJ2-7, with TRBD1 matching 9 bases. Germline trimming cut 4 bases from V and 6 bases from J; bases unmatched to any gene: 7. Germline-derived CDR1 and CDR2 are LGHNT and FRNRAP. This CDR3 is 14 amino acids long.

The genes are TRBV6-1 and TRBJ2-7; the D gene is possibly TRBD2 (6 bases). Germline CDR1 is MNHNS and CDR2 is SASEGT. The CDR3 totals 11 residues. The ends were cut back, 4 bases at V and 6 bases at J, with 7 bases in the middle. The CDR3 spells CASSVGSEQYF. CDR3 sequence (DNA): TGTGCCAGCAGTGTCGGGAGCGAGCAGTACTTC.

V and J are TRBV28 and TRBJ1-4, with a possible D match to TRBD1 (6 bases). Trimming stripped 5 bases from V and 8 bases from J, with 15 bases between. CDR1 and CDR2 from the germline V gene are MDHEN and SYDVKM. The CDR3 sequence is 14 residues long. The CDR3 sequence: CASSTTGMGEKLFF. The CDR3 region has the DNA TGTGCCAGCAGTACTACAGGGATGGGGGAAAAACTGTTTTTT.

The chain has TRBV27 and TRBJ2-1; TRBD1 aligns across 11 bases. In germline, CDR1 is MNHEY, CDR2 SMNVEV (reference sequence). J gave up 4 bases and V 6 bases, and 11 bases lay outside the gene matches. The CDR3 covers 17 residues. The CDR3 region has the DNA TGTGCCAGCAGCGCCCCGGGGACAGGGGGGATTTACAATGAGCAGTTCTTC. This gives the protein CASSAPGTGGIYNEQFF.

V and J are TRBV29-1 and TRBJ1-2, with D possibly TRBD1 on 6 matching bases. Germline V lookup: CDR1 SQVTM, CDR2 ANQGSEA. This CDR3 is 16 amino acids long. Trimming took off 7 bases at V and 2 bases at J, with 23 bases between the two ends. The CDR3 DNA is TGCAGCGCCTGTCTTTACTCGGACAGACAGAACTATGGCTACACCTTC. Its translation: CSACLYSDRQNYGYTF.

The chain couples TRBV5-1 to TRBJ2-7, with TRBD2 identical over 8 bases. Germline CDR1 and CDR2: SGHRS and YFSETQ. The CDR3 is 13 residues long. V lost 6 bases, J lost 1 base, and 3 bases stayed unmatched. The CDR3: CASMREASYEQYF. CDR3 nucleotides: TGCGCCAGCATGCGGGAGGCTTCCTACGAGCAGTACTTC.

This clone was found a few times. The V gene is TRBV6-4, the J gene TRBJ2-3, with 8 bases fitting TRBD2. Trimming removed 3 bases from V and 1 base from J; junction bases left unmatched: 0. The CDR3 consists of 14 residues. Germline lookup yields CDR1 MRHNA and CDR2 SNTAGT. CDR3 protein: CASSEGLGTDTQYF. The CDR3 nucleotides read TGTGCCAGCAGTGAGGGACTAGGCACAGATACGCAGTATTTT.

The chain employs TRBV5-1 and TRBJ1-6; maybe TRBD1 (5 bases). Trimming stripped 4 bases from V and 0 bases from J, with 14 bases between. CDR3 length equals 17 residues. The V gene's germline CDR1 is SGHRS and CDR2 YFSETQ. CDR3 amino acids: CASSRGDRVSYNSPLHF. The DNA of the CDR3 is TGCGCCAGCAGCCGGGGGGACCGCGTCTCCTATAATTCACCCCTCCACTTT.

The V call is TRBV28, the J call TRBJ2-3, with D possibly TRBD1 on 6 matching bases. The V end lost 10 bases, the J end lost 3 bases, and 17 bases lay between the germline ends. CDR3 length: 14 residues. Germline loops: CDR1 MDHEN, CDR2 SYDVKM. In DNA, the CDR3 is TGTGCCATCGTACTGACAGGAGGAACAGATACGCAGTATTTT. Encoded protein: CAIVLTGGTDTQYF.

This chain links TRBV9 with TRBJ2-5; weak D call: TRBD2 (6 bases). V was pared by 0 bases and J by 3 bases, with 12 bases between. Germline CDR1 is SGDLS and CDR2 is YYNGEE. CDR3 size: 15 residues. The CDR3, as DNA: TGTGCCAGCAGCGTAGGAGATAGCGGCAAAGAGACCCAGTACTTC. The encoded protein is CASSVGDSGKETQYF.

The chain is built from TRBV6-5 and TRBJ2-7; D remains unclear. There are 14 residues in the CDR3. Germline V CDR1 and CDR2: MNHEY, SVGAGI. Deletions cut 2 bases from V and 0 bases from J, with 8 bases between. The CDR3 DNA reads TGTGCCAGCAGTTACCTCCCGGGCTCCTACGAGCAGTACTTC. Protein sequence: CASSYLPGSYEQYF.

The chain links TRBV7-2 to TRBJ2-7; 8 bases are a match to TRBD2. CDR1 SGHTA and CDR2 FQGNSA come from the germline V gene. The J segment lost 9 bases and the V segment lost 1 base, leaving 14 bases of the junction unmatched. CDR3 length equals 16 residues. CDR3 amino acids: CASSLGPGGGTHGQYF. CDR3 DNA sequence: TGTGCCAGCAGCTTAGGTCCGGGCGGGGGGACCCACGGGCAGTACTTC.

The V gene is TRBV13, the J gene TRBJ2-1; 11 bases agree with TRBD2. Looked up from germline, CDR1 is PRHDT and CDR2 is FYEKMQ (reference sequence). V dropped 3 bases and J dropped 4; count of bases not matched to a gene: 5. This CDR3 comprises 16 residues. The CDR3 loop reads CASSLVGLAGYNEQFF. CDR3 sequence (DNA): TGTGCCAGCAGCTTGGTCGGACTAGCGGGTTACAATGAGCAGTTCTTC.

CDR3 sequence: CASSESGIYGYTF. The CDR3 DNA sequence: TGTGCCAGCAGTGAATCGGGGATCTATGGCTACACCTTC. The genes are TRBV25-1 and TRBJ1-2; D is unresolved. Germline CDR1 MGHDK, CDR2 SYGVNS. The CDR3 extends over 13 amino acids. With 1 base removed from V and 4 bases from J, the gap between germline ends came to 7 bases.

The J gene is TRBJ1-1, the V gene TRBV4-1; a possible D gene is TRBD1 (6 bases). This CDR3 contains 16 residues. CDR1 is MGHRA, CDR2 YSYEKL, per germline. Trimming took 4 bases from V and 4 from J, leaving 19 bases between them. The CDR3 reads CASSLTGQPLPTEAFF. CDR3 sequence (DNA): TGCGCCAGCAGCCTAACTGGACAGCCGCTACCCACTGAAGCTTTCTTT.

The CDR3 nucleotides are TGCGCCAGCAGCCAAGATCTAGGTCCTGGGACCCAGTACTTC. It codes for CASSQDLGPGTQYF. This chain joins TRBV4-1 and TRBJ2-5; D is undetermined. The germline V gene encodes CDR1 MGHRA and CDR2 YSYEKL. The CDR3 sequence is 14 residues long. V was clipped by 0 bases and J by 7 bases, with 12 bases between them.

The table lists this clone with a count of one. The chain has TRBV2 and TRBJ1-6; D not resolved. CDR1 SNHLY and CDR2 FYNNEI come from the germline V gene. Trimming pared 5 bases from V and 3 bases from J, leaving 14 bases between. The CDR3 sequence is 16 residues long. The CDR3 sequence: CASSLDGAIYNSPLHF. The CDR3 bases are TGTGCCAGCAGTCTTGACGGAGCCATCTATAATTCACCCCTCCACTTT.

The J gene is TRBJ1-1, the V gene TRBV6-1; 7 bases are shared with TRBD1. Germline V gene lookup returns CDR1 MNHNS and CDR2 SASEGT. V was clipped by 5 bases and J by 2 bases; unmatched bases: 8. This CDR3 comprises 15 residues. CDR3 nucleotide sequence: TGTGCCAGCAGTCCCGGGACAGCCCAAAACACTGAAGCTTTCTTT. Translation gives CASSPGTAQNTEAFF.